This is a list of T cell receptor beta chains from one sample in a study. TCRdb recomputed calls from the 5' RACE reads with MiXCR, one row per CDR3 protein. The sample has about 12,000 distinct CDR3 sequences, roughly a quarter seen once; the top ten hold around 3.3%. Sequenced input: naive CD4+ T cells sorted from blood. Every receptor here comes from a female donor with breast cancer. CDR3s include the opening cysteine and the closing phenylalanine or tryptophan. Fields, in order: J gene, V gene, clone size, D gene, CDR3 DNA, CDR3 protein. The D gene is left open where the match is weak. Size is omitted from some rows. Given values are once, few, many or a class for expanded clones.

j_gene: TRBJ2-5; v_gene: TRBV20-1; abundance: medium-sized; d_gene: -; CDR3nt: TGCAGTGCTCTGGGACTTTTGGGCGAGACCCAGTACTTC; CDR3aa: CSALGLLGETQYF
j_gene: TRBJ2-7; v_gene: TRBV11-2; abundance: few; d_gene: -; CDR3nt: TGTGCCAGCAGCTTAGGGCAGGGAAGGGGCTACGAGCAGTACTTC; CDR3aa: CASSLGQGRGYEQYF
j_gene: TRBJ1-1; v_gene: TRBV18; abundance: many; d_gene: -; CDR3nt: TGTGCCAGCTCATTTGTCATGAACACTGAAGCTTTCTTT; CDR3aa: CASSFVMNTEAFF
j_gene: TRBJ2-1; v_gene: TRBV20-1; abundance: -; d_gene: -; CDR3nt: TGCAGTGCCCGAAGGGTTAGCGGATATGAGCAGTTCTTC; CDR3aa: CSARRVSGYEQFF
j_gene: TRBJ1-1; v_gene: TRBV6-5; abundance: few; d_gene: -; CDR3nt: TGTGCCAGCAGTTACTACCCGGCCAACACTGAAGCTTTCTTT; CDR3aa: CASSYYPANTEAFF
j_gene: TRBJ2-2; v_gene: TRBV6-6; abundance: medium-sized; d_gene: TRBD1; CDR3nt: TGTGCCAGCAGTTACGGATGGACAGGGGGGCACACCGGGGAGCTGTTTTTT; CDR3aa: CASSYGWTGGHTGELFF
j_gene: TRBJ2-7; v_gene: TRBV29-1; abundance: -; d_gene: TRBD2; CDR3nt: TGCAGCGTTGGGACTAGTTACGAGAAGTACTTC; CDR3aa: CSVGTSYEKYF
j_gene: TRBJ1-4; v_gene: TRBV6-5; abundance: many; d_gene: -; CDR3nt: TGTGCCAGCAGCTACAGGGACCGAACTAATGAAAAACTGTTTTTT; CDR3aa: CASSYRDRTNEKLFF
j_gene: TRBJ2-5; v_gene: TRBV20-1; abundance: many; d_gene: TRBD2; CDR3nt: TGCAGTGCTCCCCTCGTGGCGGGAGAAGAGGGTCTACAAGAGACCCAGTACTTC; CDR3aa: CSAPLVAGEEGLQETQYF
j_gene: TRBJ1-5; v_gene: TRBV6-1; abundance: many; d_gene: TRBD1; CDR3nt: TGTGCCAGCTCGGACAGGAGACGCAATCAGCCCCAGCATTTT; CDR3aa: CASSDRRRNQPQHF
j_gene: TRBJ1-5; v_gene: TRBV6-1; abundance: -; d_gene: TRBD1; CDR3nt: TGTGCCAGCATTAACCGGGACAGGGTCTTTAGCAATCAGCCCCAGCATTTT; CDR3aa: CASINRDRVFSNQPQHF
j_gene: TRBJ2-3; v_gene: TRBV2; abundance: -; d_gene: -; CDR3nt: TGTGCCAGCAGTGACTTCCTCACAGATACGCAGTATTTT; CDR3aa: CASSDFLTDTQYF
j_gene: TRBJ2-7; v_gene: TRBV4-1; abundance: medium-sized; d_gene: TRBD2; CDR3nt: TGCGCCAGCAGCCAAGGTGGTAGCGGGAGCTCCTACGAGCAGTACTTC; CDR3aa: CASSQGGSGSSYEQYF
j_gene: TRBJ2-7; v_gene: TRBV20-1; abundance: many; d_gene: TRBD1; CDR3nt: TGCAGTGCTAGAGGACAGGGGGTATACGAGCAGTACTTC; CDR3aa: CSARGQGVYEQYF
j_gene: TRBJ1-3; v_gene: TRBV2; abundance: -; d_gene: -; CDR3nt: TGTGCCAGCAGCTCTCCTCTCGGTTCAGCTGGAAACACCATATATTTT; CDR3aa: CASSSPLGSAGNTIYF
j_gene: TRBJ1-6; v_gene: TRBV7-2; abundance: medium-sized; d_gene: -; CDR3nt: TGTGCCAGCAGCTTAGGGGTGGTGAGAGATTCACCCCTCCACTTT; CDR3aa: CASSLGVVRDSPLHF
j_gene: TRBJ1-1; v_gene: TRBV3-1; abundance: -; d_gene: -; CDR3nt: TGTGCCAGCAGCCAAGGACACCAGAACACTGAAGCTTTCTTT; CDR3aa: CASSQGHQNTEAFF
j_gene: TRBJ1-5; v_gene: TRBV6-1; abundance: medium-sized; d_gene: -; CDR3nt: TGTGCCAGCAGTGGAACCCGACAGGCTGGGGGTAGCAATCAGCCCCAGCATTTT; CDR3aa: CASSGTRQAGGSNQPQHF
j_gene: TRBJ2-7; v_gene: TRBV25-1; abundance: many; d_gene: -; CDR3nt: TGTGCCAGCAGTGTAACCGGGAATATGTCCTACGAGCAGTACTTC; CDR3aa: CASSVTGNMSYEQYF
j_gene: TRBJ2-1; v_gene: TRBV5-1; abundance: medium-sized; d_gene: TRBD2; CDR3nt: TGCGCCAGCAGCTTTGGCGGGAGCTCCTACAATGAGCAGTTCTTC; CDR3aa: CASSFGGSSYNEQFF
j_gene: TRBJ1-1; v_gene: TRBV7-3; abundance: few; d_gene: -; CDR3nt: TGTGCCAGCAGCTTAACGCCCATATCTGAAGCTTTCTTT; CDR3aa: CASSLTPISEAFF
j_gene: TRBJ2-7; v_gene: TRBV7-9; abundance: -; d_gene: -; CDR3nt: TGTGCCAGCAGCACTAAAGGGCAGGGCTTGCAGTACTTC; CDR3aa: CASSTKGQGLQYF
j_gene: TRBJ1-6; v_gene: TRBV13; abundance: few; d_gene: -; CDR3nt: TGTGCCAGCAGTGGCAGGGATAATTCACCCCTCCACTTT; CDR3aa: CASSGRDNSPLHF
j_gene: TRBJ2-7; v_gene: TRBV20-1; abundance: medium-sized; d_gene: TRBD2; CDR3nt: TGCAGTGCTCGGAGCGGGAGCTTCTCCTACGAGCAGTACTTC; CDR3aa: CSARSGSFSYEQYF
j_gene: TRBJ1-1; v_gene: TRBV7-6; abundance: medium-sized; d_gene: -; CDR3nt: TGTGCCAGCAGCTTTGGGGCGAACACTGAAGCTTTCTTT; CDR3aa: CASSFGANTEAFF
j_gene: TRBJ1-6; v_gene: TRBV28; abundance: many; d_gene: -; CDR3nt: TGTGCCAGCAGAGGGGACACGCATAATTCACCCCTCCACTTT; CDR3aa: CASRGDTHNSPLHF
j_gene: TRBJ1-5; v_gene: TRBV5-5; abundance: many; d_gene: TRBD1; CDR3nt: TGTGCCAGCAGCCCCCGCCGGACAGGGGCAACCAATCAGCCCCAGCATTTT; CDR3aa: CASSPRRTGATNQPQHF
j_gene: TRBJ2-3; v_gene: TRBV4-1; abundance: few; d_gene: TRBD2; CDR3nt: TGCGCCAGCAGCCTCGGGTCGGGGAGCGGGAGGCAATACACAGATACGCAGTATTTT; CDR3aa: CASSLGSGSGRQYTDTQYF
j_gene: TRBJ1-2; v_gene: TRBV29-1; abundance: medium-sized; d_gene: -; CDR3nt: TGCAGCGTTGCGGAGGGAGGGAATTATGGCTACACCTTC; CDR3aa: CSVAEGGNYGYTF
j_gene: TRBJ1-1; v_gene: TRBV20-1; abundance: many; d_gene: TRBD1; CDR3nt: TGCAGTGCTAGAGATAGCGACAGGGGGACTTCGAGCACTGAAGCTTTCTTT; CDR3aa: CSARDSDRGTSSTEAFF
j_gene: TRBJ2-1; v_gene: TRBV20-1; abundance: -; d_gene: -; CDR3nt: TGCAGTGTTGCGCCCAGCTACAATGAGCAGTTCTTC; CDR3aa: CSVAPSYNEQFF
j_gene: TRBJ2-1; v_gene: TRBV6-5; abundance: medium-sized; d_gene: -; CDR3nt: TGTGCCAGCAGTTACTCGACGAGCGTGTCTGAGCAGTTCTTC; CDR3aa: CASSYSTSVSEQFF
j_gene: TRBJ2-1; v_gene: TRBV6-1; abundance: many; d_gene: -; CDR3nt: TGTGCCAGCAGTGAGGGACTTCAATCCTACAATGAGCAGTTCTTC; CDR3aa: CASSEGLQSYNEQFF
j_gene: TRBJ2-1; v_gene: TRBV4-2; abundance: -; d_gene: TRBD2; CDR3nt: TGTGCCAGCAGCCAAGGCGGACTAGCGGGAGAGGGTGAGCAGTTCTTC; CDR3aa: CASSQGGLAGEGEQFF
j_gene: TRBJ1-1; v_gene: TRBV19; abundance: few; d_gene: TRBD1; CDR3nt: TGTGCCAGTAGCTTACAGGGGAAGAACACTGAAGCTTTCTTT; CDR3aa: CASSLQGKNTEAFF
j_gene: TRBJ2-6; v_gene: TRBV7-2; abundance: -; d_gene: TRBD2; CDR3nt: TGTGCCAGCAGCCCCAAAGGGACTACGGGGGCCAACGTCCTGACTTTC; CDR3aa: CASSPKGTTGANVLTF
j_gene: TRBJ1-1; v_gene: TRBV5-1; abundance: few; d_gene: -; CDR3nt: TGCGCCAGCAGAAAAGGCAGCAACACTGAAGCTTTCTTT; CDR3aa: CASRKGSNTEAFF
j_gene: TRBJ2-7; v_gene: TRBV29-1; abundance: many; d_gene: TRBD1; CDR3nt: TGCAGCGTCGTACAGGGAGGGACAGGGAAAACTTACGAGCAGTACTTC; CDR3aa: CSVVQGGTGKTYEQYF
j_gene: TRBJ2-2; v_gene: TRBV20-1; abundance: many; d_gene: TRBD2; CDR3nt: TGCAGTGCTAGGCGGGAGCCCACCGGGGAGCTGTTTTTT; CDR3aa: CSARREPTGELFF
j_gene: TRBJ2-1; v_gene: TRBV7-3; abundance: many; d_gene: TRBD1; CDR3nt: TGTGCCAGCAGCTCGCAGGGGACAGGGGGCTGGGATGAGCAGTTCTTC; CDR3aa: CASSSQGTGGWDEQFF
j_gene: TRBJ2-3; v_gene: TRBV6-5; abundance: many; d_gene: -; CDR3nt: TGTGCCAGCAGTAGGCACTCCGTAAGCACAGATACGCAGTATTTT; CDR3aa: CASSRHSVSTDTQYF
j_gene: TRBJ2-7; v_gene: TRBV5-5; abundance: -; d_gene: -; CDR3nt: TGTGCCAGCAGGGAGGGGCCGGCCTACGAGCAGTACTTC; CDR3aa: CASREGPAYEQYF
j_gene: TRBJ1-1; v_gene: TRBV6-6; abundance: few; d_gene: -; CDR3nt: TGTGCCAGCAGTAGCCGGGACACGAACACTGAAGCTTTCTTT; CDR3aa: CASSSRDTNTEAFF
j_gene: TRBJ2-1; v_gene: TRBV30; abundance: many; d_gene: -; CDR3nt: TGTGCCTGGAGTGCGCTAGATCATGAGCAGTTCTTC; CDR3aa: CAWSALDHEQFF
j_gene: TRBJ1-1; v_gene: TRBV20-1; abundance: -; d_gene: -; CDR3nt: TGCAGTGCTAGAGCGGGCAGTGAAGCCTTCTTT; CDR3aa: CSARAGSEAFF
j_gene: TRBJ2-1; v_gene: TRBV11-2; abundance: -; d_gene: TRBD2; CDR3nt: TGTGCCAGCAGCCCCCGGGCAGCGGGAGGCCTGAGTGAGCAGTTCTTC; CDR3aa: CASSPRAAGGLSEQFF
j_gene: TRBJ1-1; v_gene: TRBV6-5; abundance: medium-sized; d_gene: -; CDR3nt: TGTGCCAGCACCCCCGGAGGGAGAGGATCTGAAGCTTTCTTT; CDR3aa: CASTPGGRGSEAFF
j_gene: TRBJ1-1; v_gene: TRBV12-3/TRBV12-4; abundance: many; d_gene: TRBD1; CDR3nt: TGTGCCAGCAAACTCGGACAGGGGGCGCGGGAAGCTTTCTTT; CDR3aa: CASKLGQGAREAFF
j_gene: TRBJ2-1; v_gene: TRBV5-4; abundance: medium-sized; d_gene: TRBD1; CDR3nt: TGTGCCAGCAGCGGAGGGGACAGGGCCGCCTGGTCGAAGTTCTTC; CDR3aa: CASSGGDRAAWSKFF